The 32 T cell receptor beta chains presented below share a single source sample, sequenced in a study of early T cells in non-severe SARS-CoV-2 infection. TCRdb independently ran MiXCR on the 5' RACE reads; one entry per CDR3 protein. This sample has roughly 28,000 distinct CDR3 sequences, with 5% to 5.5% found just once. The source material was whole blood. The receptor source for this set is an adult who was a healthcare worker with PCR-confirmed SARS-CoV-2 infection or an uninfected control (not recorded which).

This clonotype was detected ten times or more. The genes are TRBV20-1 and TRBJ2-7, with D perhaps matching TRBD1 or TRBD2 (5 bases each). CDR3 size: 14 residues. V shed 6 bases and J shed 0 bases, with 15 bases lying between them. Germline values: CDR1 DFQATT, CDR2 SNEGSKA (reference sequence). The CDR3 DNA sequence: TGCAGTGCCCGGGACCGAATGAGCTCCTACGAGCAGTACTTC. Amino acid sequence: CSARDRMSSYEQYF.

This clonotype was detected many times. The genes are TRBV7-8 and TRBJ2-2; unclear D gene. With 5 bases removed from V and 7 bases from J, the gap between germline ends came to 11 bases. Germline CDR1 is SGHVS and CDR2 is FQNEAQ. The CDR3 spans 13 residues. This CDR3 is CASSQSGIGELFF. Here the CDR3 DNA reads TGTGCCAGCAGCCAGAGTGGGATCGGGGAGCTGTTTTTT.

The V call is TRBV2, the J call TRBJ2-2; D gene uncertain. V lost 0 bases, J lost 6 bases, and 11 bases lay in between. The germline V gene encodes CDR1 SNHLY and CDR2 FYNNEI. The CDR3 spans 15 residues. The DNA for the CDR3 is TGTGCCAGCAGTGAAGCGCTTTCCAAGCCCGGGGAGCTGTTTTTT. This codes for CASSEALSKPGELFF.

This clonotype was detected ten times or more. The CDR3: CASTQGSIDSNQPQHF. DNA of the CDR3: TGTGCCAGCACCCAGGGTTCGATCGATAGCAATCAGCCCCAGCATTTT. The chain combines TRBV12-3 or TRBV12-4 with TRBJ1-5; tentatively, D is TRBD1 (5 bases). V was clipped by 7 bases and J by 0 bases, with 16 bases between them. The CDR3 has 16 residues.

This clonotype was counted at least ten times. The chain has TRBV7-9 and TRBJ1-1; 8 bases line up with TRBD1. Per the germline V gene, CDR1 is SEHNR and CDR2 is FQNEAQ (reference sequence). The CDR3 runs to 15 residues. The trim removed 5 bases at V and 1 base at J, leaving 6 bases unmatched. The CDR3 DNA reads TGTGCCAGCAGCACGACAGGGGCCAAGAACACTGAAGCTTTCTTT. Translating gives CASSTTGAKNTEAFF.

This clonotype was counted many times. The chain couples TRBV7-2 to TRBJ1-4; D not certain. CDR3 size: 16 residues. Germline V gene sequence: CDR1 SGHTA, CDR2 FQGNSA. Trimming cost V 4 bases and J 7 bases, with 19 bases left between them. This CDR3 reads CASSSNLGSRGEKLFF. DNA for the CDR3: TGTGCCAGCAGCTCCAATCTCGGGTCACGTGGTGAAAAACTGTTTTTT.

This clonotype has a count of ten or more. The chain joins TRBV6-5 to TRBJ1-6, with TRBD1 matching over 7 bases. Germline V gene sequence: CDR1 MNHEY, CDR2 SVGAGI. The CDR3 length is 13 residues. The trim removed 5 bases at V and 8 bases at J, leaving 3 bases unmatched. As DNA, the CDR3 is TGTGCCAGCAGTCTCGGACAGGATTCACCCCTCCACTTT. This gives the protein CASSLGQDSPLHF.

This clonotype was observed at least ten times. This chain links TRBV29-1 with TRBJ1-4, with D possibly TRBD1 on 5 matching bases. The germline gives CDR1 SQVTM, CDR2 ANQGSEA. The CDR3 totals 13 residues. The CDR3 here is CSTGGDVDEKLFF. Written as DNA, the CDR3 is TGCAGTACGGGGGGGGACGTCGATGAAAAACTGTTTTTT.

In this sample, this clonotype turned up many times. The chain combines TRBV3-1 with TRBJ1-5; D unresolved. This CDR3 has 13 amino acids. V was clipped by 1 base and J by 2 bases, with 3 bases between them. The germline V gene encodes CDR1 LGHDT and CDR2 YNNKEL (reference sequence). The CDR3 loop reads CASSQAGNQPQHF. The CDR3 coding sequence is TGTGCCAGCAGCCAAGCAGGCAATCAGCCCCAGCATTTT.

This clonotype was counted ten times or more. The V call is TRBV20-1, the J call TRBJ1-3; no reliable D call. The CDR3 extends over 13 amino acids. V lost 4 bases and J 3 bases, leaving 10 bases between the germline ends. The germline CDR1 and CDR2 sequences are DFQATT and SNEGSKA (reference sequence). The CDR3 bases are TGCAGTGCTACGGGCCGGGGTGGAAACACCATATATTTT. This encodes CSATGRGGNTIYF.

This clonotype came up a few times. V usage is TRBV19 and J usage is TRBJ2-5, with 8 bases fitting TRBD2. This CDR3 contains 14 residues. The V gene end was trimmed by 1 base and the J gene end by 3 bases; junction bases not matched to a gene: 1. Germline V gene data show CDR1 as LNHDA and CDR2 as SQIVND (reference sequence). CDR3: CASSIAAGEETQYF. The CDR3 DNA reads TGTGCCAGTAGTATAGCAGCGGGGGAAGAGACCCAGTACTTC.

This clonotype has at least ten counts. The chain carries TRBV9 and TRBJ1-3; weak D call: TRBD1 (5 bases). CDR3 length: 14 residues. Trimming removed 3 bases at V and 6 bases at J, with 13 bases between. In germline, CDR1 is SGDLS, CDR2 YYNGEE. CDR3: CASSGGTSENTIYF. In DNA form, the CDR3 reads TGTGCCAGCAGCGGGGGGACGTCAGAAAACACCATATATTTT.

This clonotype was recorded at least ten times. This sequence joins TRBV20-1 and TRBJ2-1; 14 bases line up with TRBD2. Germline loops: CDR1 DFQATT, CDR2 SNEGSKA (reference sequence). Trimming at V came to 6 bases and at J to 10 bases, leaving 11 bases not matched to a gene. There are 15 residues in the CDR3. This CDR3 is CSAAPTSGRVGEQFF. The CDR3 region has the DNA TGCAGTGCCGCGCCGACTAGCGGGAGGGTGGGCGAGCAGTTCTTC.

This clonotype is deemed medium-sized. Written as DNA, the CDR3 is TGCGCCAGCAGCCAAGAAGTAGTATCGCTTGGGTCGCAGTTCTTC. Translation gives CASSQEVVSLGSQFF. The J gene is TRBJ2-1, the V gene TRBV4-3; D uncertain. The CDR3 runs to 15 residues. Trimming removed 0 bases at V and 12 bases at J, with 18 bases between. Germline V gene data show CDR1 as LGHNA and CDR2 as YSLEER.

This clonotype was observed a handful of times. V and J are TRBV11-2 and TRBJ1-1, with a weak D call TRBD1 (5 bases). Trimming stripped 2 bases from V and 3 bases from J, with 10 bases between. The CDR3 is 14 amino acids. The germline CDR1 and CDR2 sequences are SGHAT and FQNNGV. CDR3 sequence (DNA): TGTGCCAGCAGCTTACCCGGAGGGGACACTGAAGCTTTCTTT. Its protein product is CASSLPGGDTEAFF.

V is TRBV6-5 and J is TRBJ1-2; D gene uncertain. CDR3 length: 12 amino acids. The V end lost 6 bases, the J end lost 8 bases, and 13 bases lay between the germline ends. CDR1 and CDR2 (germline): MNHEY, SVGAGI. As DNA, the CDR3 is TGTGCCAGCAGCCCTTTGCCCGGGGGCTACACCTTC. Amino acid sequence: CASSPLPGGYTF.

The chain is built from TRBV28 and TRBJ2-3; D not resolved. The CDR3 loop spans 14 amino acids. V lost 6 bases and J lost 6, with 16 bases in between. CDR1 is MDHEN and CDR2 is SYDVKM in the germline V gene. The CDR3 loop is CASSPVVPLDTQYF. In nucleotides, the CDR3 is TGTGCCAGCAGCCCAGTGGTCCCCCTGGATACGCAGTATTTT. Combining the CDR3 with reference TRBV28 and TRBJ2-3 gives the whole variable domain DVKVTQSSRYLVKRTGEKVFLECVQDMDHENMFWYRQDPGLGLRLIYFSYDVKMKEKGDIPEGYSVSREKKERFSLILESASTNQTSMYLCASSPVVPLDTQYFGPGTRLTVL.

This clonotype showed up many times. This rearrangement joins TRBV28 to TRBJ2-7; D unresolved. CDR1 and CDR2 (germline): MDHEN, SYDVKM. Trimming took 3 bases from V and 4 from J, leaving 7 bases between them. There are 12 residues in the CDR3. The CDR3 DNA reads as TGTGCCAGCAGTTTGGGCAGTTACGAGCAGTACTTC. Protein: CASSLGSYEQYF.

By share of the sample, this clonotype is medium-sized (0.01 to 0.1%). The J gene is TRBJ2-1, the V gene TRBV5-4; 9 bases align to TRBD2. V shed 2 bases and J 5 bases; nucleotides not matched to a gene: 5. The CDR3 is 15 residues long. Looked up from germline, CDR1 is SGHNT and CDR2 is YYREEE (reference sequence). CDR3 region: CASSLGGRANNEQFF. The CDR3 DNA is TGTGCCAGCAGCTTAGGCGGGAGGGCCAACAATGAGCAGTTCTTC.

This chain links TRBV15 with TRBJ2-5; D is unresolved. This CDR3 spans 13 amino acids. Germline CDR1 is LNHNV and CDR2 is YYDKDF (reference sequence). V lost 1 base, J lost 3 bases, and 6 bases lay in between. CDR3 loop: CATSRVPEETQYF. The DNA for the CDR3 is TGTGCCACCAGCAGAGTACCGGAAGAGACCCAGTACTTC.

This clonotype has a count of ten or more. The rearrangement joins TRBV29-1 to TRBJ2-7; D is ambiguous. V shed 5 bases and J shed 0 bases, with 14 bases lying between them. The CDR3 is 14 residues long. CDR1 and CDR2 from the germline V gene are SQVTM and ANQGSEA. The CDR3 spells CSVTFGLFSYEQYF. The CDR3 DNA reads TGCAGCGTTACTTTCGGCCTATTCTCCTACGAGCAGTACTTC.

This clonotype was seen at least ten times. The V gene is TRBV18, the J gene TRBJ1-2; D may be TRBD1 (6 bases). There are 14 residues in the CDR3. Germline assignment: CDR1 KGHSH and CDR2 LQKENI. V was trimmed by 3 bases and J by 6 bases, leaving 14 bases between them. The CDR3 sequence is CASSPAGRDNGYTF. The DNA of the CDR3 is TGTGCCAGCTCACCTGCAGGCAGGGACAATGGCTACACCTTC.

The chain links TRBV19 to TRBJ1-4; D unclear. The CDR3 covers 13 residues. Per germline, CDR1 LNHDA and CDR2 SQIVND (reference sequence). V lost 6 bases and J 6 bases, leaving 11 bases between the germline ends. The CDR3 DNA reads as TGTGCCAGTAGCTCCGACCGTTATGAAAAACTGTTTTTT. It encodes CASSSDRYEKLFF.

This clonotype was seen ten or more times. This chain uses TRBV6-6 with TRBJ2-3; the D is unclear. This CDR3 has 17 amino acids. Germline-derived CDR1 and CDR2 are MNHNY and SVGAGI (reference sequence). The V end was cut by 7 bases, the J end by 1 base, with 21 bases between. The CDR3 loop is CASKNRLTSVGTDTQYF. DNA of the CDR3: TGTGCCAGCAAGAATAGGCTAACCTCGGTCGGCACAGATACGCAGTATTTT.

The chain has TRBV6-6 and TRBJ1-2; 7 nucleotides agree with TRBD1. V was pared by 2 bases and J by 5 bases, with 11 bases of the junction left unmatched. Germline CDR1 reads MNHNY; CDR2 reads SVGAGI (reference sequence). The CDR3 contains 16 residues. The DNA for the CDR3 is TGTGCCAGCAGTTACGGACCGGGACAGCTAGAGTATGGCTACACCTTC. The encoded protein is CASSYGPGQLEYGYTF.

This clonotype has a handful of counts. The CDR3: CASSLAGRGLNTEAFF. CDR3 DNA: TGCGCCAGCAGCTTGGCGGGCCGGGGTTTGAACACTGAAGCTTTCTTT. This chain links TRBV5-1 with TRBJ1-1; D is uncertain. The length of the CDR3 is 16 residues. V lost 0 bases, J lost 0 bases, and 12 bases lay in between. The germline V gene has CDR1 SGHRS and CDR2 YFSETQ.

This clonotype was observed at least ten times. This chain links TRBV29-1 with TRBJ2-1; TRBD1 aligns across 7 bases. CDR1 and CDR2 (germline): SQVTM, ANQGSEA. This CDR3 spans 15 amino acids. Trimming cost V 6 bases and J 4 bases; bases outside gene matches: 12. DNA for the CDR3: TGCAGCGTACCTAACGGCAGGGGGATTTACAATGAGCAGTTCTTC. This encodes CSVPNGRGIYNEQFF.

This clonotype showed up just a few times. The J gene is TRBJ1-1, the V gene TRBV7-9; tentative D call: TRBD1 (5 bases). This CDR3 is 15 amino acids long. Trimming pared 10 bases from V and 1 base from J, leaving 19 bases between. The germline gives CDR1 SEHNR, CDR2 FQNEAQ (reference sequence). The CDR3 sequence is CATSGEGARNTEAFF. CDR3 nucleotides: TGTGCCACCTCGGGAGAAGGGGCACGGAACACTGAAGCTTTCTTT.

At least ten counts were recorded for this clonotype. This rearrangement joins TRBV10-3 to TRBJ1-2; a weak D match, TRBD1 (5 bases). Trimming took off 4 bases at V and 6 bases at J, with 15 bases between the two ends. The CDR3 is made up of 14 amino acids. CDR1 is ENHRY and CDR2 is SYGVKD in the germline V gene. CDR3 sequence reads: CAISGGSGPNGYTF. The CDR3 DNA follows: TGTGCCATCAGTGGGGGCTCGGGACCGAATGGCTACACCTTC.

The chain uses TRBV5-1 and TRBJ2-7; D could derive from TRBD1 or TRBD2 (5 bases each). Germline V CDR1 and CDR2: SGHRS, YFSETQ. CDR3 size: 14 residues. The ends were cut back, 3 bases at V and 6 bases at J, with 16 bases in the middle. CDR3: CASSYQLDGAEQYF. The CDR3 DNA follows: TGCGCCAGCAGCTACCAACTGGACGGGGCCGAGCAGTACTTC.

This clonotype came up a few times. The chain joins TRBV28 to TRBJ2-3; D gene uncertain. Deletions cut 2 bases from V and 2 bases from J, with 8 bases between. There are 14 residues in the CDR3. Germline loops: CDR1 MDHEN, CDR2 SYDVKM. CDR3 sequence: CASSLGGDTDTQYF. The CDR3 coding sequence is TGTGCCAGCAGTTTAGGCGGAGACACAGATACGCAGTATTTT. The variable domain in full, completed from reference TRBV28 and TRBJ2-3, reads DVKVTQSSRYLVKRTGEKVFLECVQDMDHENMFWYRQDPGLGLRLIYFSYDVKMKEKGDIPEGYSVSREKKERFSLILESASTNQTSMYLCASSLGGDTDTQYFGPGTRLTVL.

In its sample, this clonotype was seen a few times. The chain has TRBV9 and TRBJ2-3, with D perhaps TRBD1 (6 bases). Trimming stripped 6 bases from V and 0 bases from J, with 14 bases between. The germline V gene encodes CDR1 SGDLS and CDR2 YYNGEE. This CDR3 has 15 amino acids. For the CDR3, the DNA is TGTGCCAGCACTAGAGAGGACAGAAGCACAGATACGCAGTATTTT. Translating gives CASTREDRSTDTQYF.